This is a list of T cell receptor beta chains from one sample in a study of T cells in Graves' hyperthyroidism and ophthalmopathy. TCRdb called the multiplex PCR reads again in MiXCR, with one record for every CDR3 protein. Of over 700,000 distinct CDR3 sequences listed, over 15% were seen once; the top ten hold 16%. The sequencing sample was made of blood. These receptors came from a woman aged 45-60 years with Graves' hyperthyroidism that later progressed to Graves' ophthalmopathy. Both conserved end residues are part of each CDR3. The D gene is left open where the match is weak. The size entry is marked missing in some rows and otherwise reads once, few, many or a size class.

>.|.|TRBJ1-5|TRBV6-2/TRBV6-3
TGTGCCAGCAGTATCGACGGAGCCCTCAATCAGCCCCAGCATTTT
CASSIDGALNQPQHF
>.|few|TRBJ2-1|TRBV6-1
TGTGCCAGCACTGTGGGGACAAGCTTAGGGAATGAGCAGTTCTTC
CASTVGTSLGNEQFF
>.|few|TRBJ1-4|TRBV20-1
TGCAGTGCTGACGACTCTTCAACTAATGAAAAACTGTTTTTT
CSADDSSTNEKLFF
>TRBD2|few|TRBJ2-5|TRBV15
TGTGCCACCAGCAGGGCTCCACTAGCGGGGGTGGAGACCCAGTACTTC
CATSRAPLAGVETQYF
>.|.|TRBJ1-2|TRBV7-9
TGTGCCAGCAGCGATCCAGGGGAATTTGGCTACACCTTC
CASSDPGEFGYTF
>.|few|TRBJ2-7|TRBV25-1
TGTGCCAGCAGCCGGACAGAACCTTCCTACGAGCAGTACTTC
CASSRTEPSYEQYF
>.|.|TRBJ1-5|TRBV7-9
TGTGCCAGCAGCGCGGATACCGGGACAAACAATCAGCCCCAGCATTTT
CASSADTGTNNQPQHF
>TRBD2|.|TRBJ2-1|TRBV20-1
TGCAGTGCTAGGAAGGTGGGACTAGCGGGCTCCTACAATGAGCAGTTCTTC
CSARKVGLAGSYNEQFF
>.|.|TRBJ2-3|TRBV25-1
TGTGCCAGCAGTGAATATGCCCACAGGGCCACCGTAGGAGATACGCAGTATTTT
CASSEYAHRATVGDTQYF
>.|few|TRBJ2-5|TRBV5-1
TGCGCCAGCAGCTTGATTAGAGAAGAGACCCAGTACTTC
CASSLIREETQYF
>TRBD1|many|TRBJ1-1|TRBV12-3/TRBV12-4
TGTGCCAGCAGTTTAGCGGGACAGGGGTTGGGCACTGAAGCTTTCTTT
CASSLAGQGLGTEAFF
>TRBD2|few|TRBJ2-5|TRBV30
TGTGCCTGGATCAGCGGGGGCCTCGGGGAGACCCAGTACTTC
CAWISGGLGETQYF
>.|.|TRBJ2-1|TRBV5-1
TGCGCCAGCAGCCCTTCTGGGGGGTTCGACAATGAGCAGTTCTTC
CASSPSGGFDNEQFF
>.|many|TRBJ1-5|TRBV11-2
TGTGCCAGCAGCGCCGTAGGACAACGCAATCAGCCCCAGCATTTT
CASSAVGQRNQPQHF
>.|many|TRBJ2-3|TRBV20-1
TGCAGTGCTCATTGGTGGGCGCTGAGTGTAGATACGCAGTATTTT
CSAHWWALSVDTQYF
>.|few|TRBJ2-2|TRBV6-1
TGTGCCAGCAGGGGGCAGTCAGCCGGGGAGCTGTTTTTT
CASRGQSAGELFF
>.|many|TRBJ2-7|TRBV7-8
TGTGCCAGCAGCTTAGCGCTGGGAGCCTACGAGCAGTACTTC
CASSLALGAYEQYF
>.|many|TRBJ1-1|TRBV5-1
TGCGCCAGCAGCTTGGAGGGGATTGAAGCTTTCTTT
CASSLEGIEAFF
>.|many|TRBJ2-1|TRBV27
TGTGCCAGCCAAAAGACCCTTCGGGGGTACAATGAGCAGTTCTTC
CASQKTLRGYNEQFF
>TRBD2|.|TRBJ2-5|TRBV5-1
TGCGCCAGCAGCAAGACTTTAGCGGGGGGGCTCTTGGAGACCCAGTACTTC
CASSKTLAGGLLETQYF
>TRBD1|few|TRBJ2-5|TRBV3-1
TGTGCCAGCAGCCAAGGGACAGGGGAAGGGCAGACCCAGTACTTC
CASSQGTGEGQTQYF
>.|.|TRBJ1-3|TRBV4-1
TGCGCCAGCAGCCCCCGGGTCGACTCTGGAAACACCATATATTTT
CASSPRVDSGNTIYF
>.|.|TRBJ2-1|TRBV19
TGTGCCAGTACTAACTCTCGCGCCCTTTACAATGAGCAGTTCTTC
CASTNSRALYNEQFF
>TRBD1|once|TRBJ1-6|TRBV7-9
TGTGCCAGCAGTTCAAACGTGCAGGGGGCAGGCTGTAATTCACCCCTCCACTTT
CASSSNVQGAGCNSPLHF
>.|.|TRBJ2-3|TRBV6-5
TGTGCCAGCAGTTACGCGGAGGGGGACACAGATACGCAGTATTTT
CASSYAEGDTDTQYF
>.|.|TRBJ1-1|TRBV5-6
TGTGCCAGCACTAGCACGGTGGGATATGGTACTGAAGCTTTCTTT
CASTSTVGYGTEAFF
>TRBD1|many|TRBJ1-2|TRBV27
TGTGCCAGCAGTTTTGCGGGACAGGGGATCGAGAACTATGGCTACACCTTC
CASSFAGQGIENYGYTF
>TRBD2|few|TRBJ2-7|TRBV20-1
TGCAGTGCGATCGGGACTAGCGGGTCCTACGAGCAGTACTTC
CSAIGTSGSYEQYF
>.|many|TRBJ2-3|TRBV30
TGTGCCTGGAGTGAAGGGAGGGATACGCAGTATTTT
CAWSEGRDTQYF